The 12 T cell receptor beta chains in this list originate from one sample, sequenced in a study of blood T cell repertoires in COVID-19. TCRdb's table, derived via immunoSEQ multiplex PCR, lists solely in-frame clones and lacks some. The repertoire holds 200,000 to 250,000 clones, with about 90% as singletons. The specimen was peripheral blood. The receptor set was obtained from a man between 60 and 70 years old with acute or convalescent COVID-19.

The rearrangement uses TRBV28 and TRBJ2-7, with 7 bases that match TRBD1. From germline, CDR1 is MDHEN and CDR2 SYDVKM. Trimming cost V 3 bases and J 3 bases; bases outside gene matches: 5. The CDR3 consists of 14 residues. CDR3 sequence (DNA): TGTGCCAGCAGTTTGGGGACAGTTCTCTACGAGCAGTACTTC. The encoded protein is CASSLGTVLYEQYF. The variable domain in full, with the rest retrieved from reference TRBV28 and TRBJ2-7, is DVKVTQSSRYLVKRTGEKVFLECVQDMDHENMFWYRQDPGLGLRLIYFSYDVKMKEKGDIPEGYSVSREKKERFSLILESASTNQTSMYLCASSLGTVLYEQYFGPGTRLTVT.

A single count supports this clone. V usage is TRBV25-1 and J usage is TRBJ1-2, with a weak D call TRBD1 (5 bases). V dropped 3 bases and J dropped 8 bases, with 16 bases sitting between them. Germline CDR1 reads MGHDK; CDR2 reads SYGVNS. There are 14 residues in the CDR3. CDR3 region: CASSDPPSGGGYTF. The CDR3 coding sequence is TGTGCCAGCAGTGACCCTCCGTCGGGGGGAGGCTACACCTTC.

The chain has TRBV24-1 and TRBJ2-5, with TRBD1 identical over 7 bases. J lost 2 bases, V lost 1 base, and 6 bases had no gene match. There are 16 residues in the CDR3. Germline V gene sequence: CDR1 KGHDR, CDR2 SFDVKD. DNA for the CDR3: TGTGCCACCAGTGATTTATCGGGCAGGGGGCAAGAGACCCAGTACTTC. It translates to CATSDLSGRGQETQYF.

The rearrangement uses TRBV27 and TRBJ2-3; 7 bases match TRBD2. CDR3 length: 15 residues. Germline loops: CDR1 MNHEY, CDR2 SMNVEV (reference sequence). J was trimmed by 3 bases and V by 0 bases; bases with no gene match: 3. DNA of the CDR3: TGTGCCAGCAGTTTATCGAGTAGCGGGACAGATACGCAGTATTTT. Encoded protein: CASSLSSSGTDTQYF.

V is TRBV6-2 or TRBV6-3 and J is TRBJ2-7; D gene ambiguous. The CDR3 contains 12 residues. The germline V gene has CDR1 MNHEY and CDR2 SVGEGT. Trimming stripped 5 bases from V and 0 bases from J, with 5 bases between. CDR3: CASSLSSYEQYF. CDR3 bases: TGTGCCAGCAGTCTTAGCTCCTACGAGCAGTACTTC.

V gene TRBV2 combines with J gene TRBJ1-6; D unclear. The CDR3 runs 13 residues. Trimming shortened V by 9 bases and J by 0 bases, and 6 bases separated the two germline ends. The germline gives CDR1 SNHLY, CDR2 FYNNEI. Here the CDR3 DNA reads TGTGCCAGTGCTAGCTCCTATAATTCACCCCTCCACTTT. It yields the protein CASASSYNSPLHF.

V is TRBV6-5 and J is TRBJ1-3, with 7 bases matching TRBD1. CDR1 is MNHEY and CDR2 is SVGAGI in the germline V gene. The V and J ends lost 7 bases and 0 bases, in that order; junction bases with no gene match: 6. CDR3 length equals 15 residues. CDR3 DNA sequence: TGTGCCAGCAAAACCGGGACAGACTCTGGAAACACCATATATTTT. It is translated as CASKTGTDSGNTIYF.

The rearrangement links TRBV4-2 to TRBJ2-3; TRBD2 matches at 12 bases. After removal of 1 base from V and 6 bases from J, the junction contained 2 bases not matched to a gene. This CDR3 contains 15 residues. CDR1 and CDR2 (germline): LGHNA, YNFKEQ. The CDR3 DNA sequence: TGTGCCAGCAGCCAAGGGACTAGCGGGGAGGATACGCAGTATTTT. This translates into CASSQGTSGEDTQYF.

The chain carries TRBV6-6 and TRBJ2-2, with 7 bases lining up with TRBD1. The trim removed 2 bases at V and 1 base at J, leaving 1 base unmatched. This CDR3 comprises 15 residues. In germline, CDR1 is MNHNY, CDR2 SVGAGI (reference sequence). The CDR3 nucleotides are TGTGCCAGCAGTTACGACAGGGAGAACACCGGGGAGCTGTTTTTT. This encodes CASSYDRENTGELFF.

The gene calls are TRBV19 and TRBJ2-2; TRBD2 agrees at 9 bases. Trimming at V came to 4 bases and at J to 4 bases, leaving 10 bases not matched to a gene. The CDR3 extends over 17 amino acids. Per the germline V gene, CDR1 is LNHDA and CDR2 is SQIVND (reference sequence). The CDR3 DNA reads as TGTGCCAGTAGTAGTCCTCCGGGACTAGCTCCCACCGGGGAGCTGTTTTTT. It yields the protein CASSSPPGLAPTGELFF.

This chain uses TRBV4-1 with TRBJ1-3; tentatively, D is TRBD1 (5 bases). Deletions cut 1 base from V and 4 bases from J, with 17 bases between. The germline gives CDR1 MGHRA, CDR2 YSYEKL. This CDR3 has 17 amino acids. CDR3 in amino acids: CASSQVYPREHGNTIYF. CDR3 DNA sequence: TGCGCCAGCAGCCAAGTCTACCCCAGGGAACACGGAAACACCATATATTTT.

The chain combines TRBV7-3 with TRBJ2-1; 8 nucleotides line up with TRBD1. J was trimmed by 9 bases and V by 4 bases; bases with no gene match: 2. Germline CDR1 is SGHTA and CDR2 is FQGTGA. This CDR3 region has 12 residues. The CDR3 DNA reads TGTGCCAGCAGCTCAACAGGGGGTGAGCAGTTCTTC. Amino acid sequence: CASSSTGGEQFF.